Following are 13 T cell receptor beta chains from one sample sequenced in a study of human thymus T cells. Repertoires were generated with immunoSEQ multiplex PCR, while TCRdb's copy carries only in-frame clones and drops some. The table shows about 60,000 clones, with 94% occurring only once. The sequenced sample consisted of blood. Source of these receptors: a boy younger than two with a congenital heart defect but otherwise immunologically healthy.

The V call is TRBV11-1, the J call TRBJ2-3; 8 bases match TRBD2. CDR1 SGHAT and CDR2 FQDESV come from the germline V gene (reference sequence). This CDR3 region has 17 residues. Trimming cost V 4 bases and J 2 bases; bases outside gene matches: 11. In nucleotides, the CDR3 is TGTGCCAGCAGCTACCCGCTCCAGCGGGGGATCACAGATACGCAGTATTTT. Translated, it gives CASSYPLQRGITDTQYF.

A single count supports this clone. The rearrangement uses TRBV28 and TRBJ1-5; 8 nucleotides line up with TRBD1. Trimming removed 2 bases from V and 3 bases from J; junction bases left unmatched: 3. The CDR3 runs 15 residues. The germline CDR1 and CDR2 sequences are MDHEN and SYDVKM. The CDR3 sequence: CASSLNRGTNQPQHF. CDR3 nucleotide sequence: TGTGCCAGCAGTTTAAACAGGGGGACCAATCAGCCCCAGCATTTT.

The chain has TRBV28 and TRBJ2-5; D gene ambiguous. Germline-derived CDR1 and CDR2 are MDHEN and SYDVKM. V was shortened by 3 bases and J by 2 bases, with 7 bases between the two germline ends. This CDR3 comprises 13 residues. In DNA form, the CDR3 reads TGTGCCAGCAGTTTTACCGGTCAAGAGACCCAGTACTTC. Protein sequence: CASSFTGQETQYF.

The chain is built from TRBV19 and TRBJ2-1; no firm D call. CDR1 is LNHDA, CDR2 SQIVND, per germline (reference sequence). There are 14 residues in the CDR3. V was cut by 1 base and J by 7 bases, with 11 bases left in between. The CDR3 here is CASSIGAASNEQFF. DNA of the CDR3: TGTGCCAGTAGTATAGGCGCAGCGTCGAATGAGCAGTTCTTC.

This chain links TRBV18 with TRBJ2-6; perhaps TRBD1 as D (6 bases). The V end lost 2 bases, the J end lost 0 bases, and 14 bases lay between the germline ends. This CDR3 contains 18 residues. Germline loops: CDR1 KGHSH, CDR2 LQKENI. In DNA, the CDR3 is TGTGCCAGCTCACCAAGACAGGTAGCGAACTCTGGGGCCAACGTCCTGACTTTC. Amino acids: CASSPRQVANSGANVLTF.

This rearrangement joins TRBV28 to TRBJ2-5, with 9 bases fitting TRBD2. With V trimmed by 6 bases and J by 5 bases, 7 bases remained unmatched. Germline assignment: CDR1 MDHEN and CDR2 SYDVKM. This CDR3 is 14 amino acids long. The CDR3 nucleotides read TGTGCCAGCAGCCTTAGCGGGAGTTCGGAGACCCAGTACTTC. Amino acids: CASSLSGSSETQYF.

This rearrangement joins TRBV6-1 to TRBJ1-2, with TRBD1 matching 11 bases. CDR1 and CDR2 from the germline V gene are MNHNS and SASEGT. V lost 2 bases to trimming and J lost 6 bases; unmatched junction nucleotides: 8. The CDR3 extends over 16 amino acids. In DNA, the CDR3 is TGTGCCAGCAGTGAAAGGACAGGGGGCGCAAGGGATGGCTACACCTTC. Protein sequence: CASSERTGGARDGYTF.

The chain recombines TRBV9 with TRBJ2-3; D is unclear. CDR1 and CDR2 (germline): SGDLS, YYNGEE. The germline V and J ends were trimmed by 0 bases and 3 bases, with 5 bases remaining between them. The CDR3 is 13 amino acids. CDR3 residues: CASSVAETDTQYF. Written as DNA, the CDR3 is TGTGCCAGCAGCGTAGCCGAAACAGATACGCAGTATTTT.

This chain connects TRBV14 to TRBJ1-1, with no clear D. The germline V gene encodes CDR1 SGHDN and CDR2 FVKESK. The CDR3 is 13 residues long. V shed 1 base and J shed 6 bases, with 9 bases lying between them. Here the CDR3 DNA reads TGTGCCAGCAGCCAAGGACCCTTACCTGAAGCTTTCTTT. Its translation: CASSQGPLPEAFF.

The V and J genes are TRBV6-5 and TRBJ2-1, with TRBD1 identical over 11 bases. With V trimmed by 2 bases and J by 6 bases, 3 bases remained unmatched. CDR1 is MNHEY, CDR2 SVGAGI, per germline. The CDR3 sequence is 15 residues long. This CDR3 reads CASSYGTGGGNEQFF. CDR3 nucleotides: TGTGCCAGCAGTTACGGGACAGGGGGGGGCAATGAGCAGTTCTTC.

For this clone: Within the sample, other DNA sequences also encode this same CDR3. The chain links TRBV5-6 to TRBJ2-7, with 10 nucleotides matching TRBD1. Germline CDR1 is SGHDT and CDR2 is YYEEEE. This CDR3 spans 15 amino acids. V was pared by 4 bases and J by 4 bases, with 8 bases of the junction left unmatched. Written as DNA, the CDR3 is TGTGCCAGCAGCGAGAGAGACAGGGGGCGATACGAGCAGTACTTC. It is translated as CASSERDRGRYEQYF.

The rearrangement uses TRBV7-6 and TRBJ2-1; TRBD2 is a possible D gene (6 bases). Germline assignment: CDR1 SGHVS and CDR2 FNYEAQ. The CDR3 loop spans 15 amino acids. Trimming pared 4 bases from V and 12 bases from J, leaving 22 bases between. The CDR3 here is CASSSRDSNRAGQFF. Here the CDR3 DNA reads TGTGCCAGCAGCTCCCGGGACTCCAACCGGGCCGGGCAGTTCTTC.

The chain couples TRBV9 to TRBJ2-5; D unclear. With 7 bases removed from V and 2 bases from J, the gap between germline ends came to 12 bases. Germline V CDR1 and CDR2: SGDLS, YYNGEE. There are 13 residues in the CDR3. CDR3 nucleotides: TGTGCCAGCCAACTTCCTCCGCAAGAGACCCAGTACTTC. This gives the protein CASQLPPQETQYF.